This T cell receptor (beta chain) was found in a study of blood T cell repertoires in COVID-19. The overall study: Samples representing acute and convalescent COVID-19 were sourced from the United States, Italy and Spain. From T cells, B-cell-depleted T cells, or PBMCs came the material, which was cDNA or gDNA.

As processed by the authors: By means of reference gene primer amplification, nucleated cell counts were estimated. Here immunoSEQ multiplex PCR was the method, and the copy in TCRdb shows in-frame clones only, minus some. V and J calls and clone size are given by that table; D and trimming were obtained from the DNA. The profile shows around 64,000 clones, 91% of them singletons. V shed 3 bases, J shed 1 base, and the junction held 12 bases outside the gene matches. CDR1 is MDHEN, CDR2 SYDVKM, per germline. This CDR3 is 19 amino acids long. The TCR sequence derives from a human donor in a cohort sampled during active COVID-19. The sequencing input was peripheral blood. The chain uses TRBV28 and TRBJ1-5, with 10 bases lining up with TRBD1. The CDR3 here is CASSLETTRTGGSNQPQHF. The CDR3 DNA is TGTGCCAGCAGTTTGGAAACAACTCGGACAGGGGGAAGCAATCAGCCCCAGCATTTT.